This TCR beta chain was captured in a study of early T cells in non-severe SARS-CoV-2 infection. TCRdb reprocessed the 5' RACE reads via MiXCR and lists one record per CDR3 protein. The sample has about 40,000 distinct CDR3 sequences, about 5.9% seen once. In germline, CDR1 is SGHDN, CDR2 FVKESK. Trimming cost V 1 base and J 0 bases, with 7 bases left between them. This CDR3 contains 15 residues. The V call is TRBV14, the J call TRBJ2-1, with no clear D. The receptor was isolated from an adult who was a healthcare worker with PCR-confirmed SARS-CoV-2 infection or an uninfected control (not recorded which). The sample consisted of whole blood, taken at baseline. The CDR3 DNA sequence: TGTGCCAGCAGCCAAGTGGGATTCTCCTACAATGAGCAGTTCTTC. Translating it yields CASSQVGFSYNEQFF.